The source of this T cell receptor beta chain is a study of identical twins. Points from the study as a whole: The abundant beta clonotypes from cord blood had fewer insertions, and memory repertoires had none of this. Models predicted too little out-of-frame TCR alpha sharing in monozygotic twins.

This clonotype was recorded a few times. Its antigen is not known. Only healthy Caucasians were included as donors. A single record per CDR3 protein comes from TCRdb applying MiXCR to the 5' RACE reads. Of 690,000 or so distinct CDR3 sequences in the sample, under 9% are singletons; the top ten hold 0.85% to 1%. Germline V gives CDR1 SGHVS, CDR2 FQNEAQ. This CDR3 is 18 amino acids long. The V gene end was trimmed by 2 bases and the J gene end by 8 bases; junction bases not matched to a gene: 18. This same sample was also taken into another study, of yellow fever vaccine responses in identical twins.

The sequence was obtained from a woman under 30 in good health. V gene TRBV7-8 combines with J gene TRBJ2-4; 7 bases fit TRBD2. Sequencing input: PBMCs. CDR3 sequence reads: CASSLPSKGGSKVDIQYF. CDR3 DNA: TGTGCCAGCAGCTTACCCTCCAAAGGCGGGAGTAAAGTTGACATTCAGTACTTC.